This TCR beta chain was profiled in a study of CD8 T cells in Susac syndrome. Findings of the study overall: The study acknowledged a relatively small number of individuals in its TCR sequencing and HLA analysis.

As to this clonotype: What it binds is not known.

This CDR3 has 11 amino acids. Germline V gene lookup returns CDR1 SGHAT and CDR2 FQNNGV. The V gene lost 5 bases and the J gene lost 6 bases, with 8 bases spanning the gap. Reverse transcription used about 0.45 to 1 ug RNA and random hexamers. In TCRdb, the immunoSEQ multiplex PCR reads were re-called with MiXCR into one record per CDR3 protein. Of some 200,000 distinct CDR3 sequences in the sample, approximately 95% are singletons; the top ten hold less than 0.2%. This chain connects TRBV11-2 to TRBJ2-7; D unclear. Input material: CD8+ T cells from PBMCs. The receptor was isolated from a human donor with Susac syndrome. The CDR3 is CASSLPSEQYF. CDR3 in DNA: TGTGCCAGCAGCCTCCCGTCCGAGCAGTACTTC.